This T cell receptor beta chain was retrieved from a study of blood T cell repertoires in COVID-19. Background on the study: The United States, Italy and Spain provided the acute and convalescent COVID-19 samples. PBMCs, B-cell-depleted T cells, or T cells provided the cDNA or gDNA that made up the material.

Germline V gene lookup returns CDR1 MGHRA and CDR2 YSYEKL. The CDR3 has 18 residues. V shed 0 bases, J shed 2 bases, and the junction held 9 bases outside the gene matches. This clone showed up just once. Original analysis: Nucleated cell counts were estimated from reference gene primer amplification. The repertoire was sequenced with immunoSEQ multiplex PCR; TCRdb's copy has only in-frame clones and lacks some. That table furnishes V, J and clone size, whereas the DNA furnished D and trimming. The table records 60,000 to 80,000 clones, roughly 90% of them present only once. The chain links TRBV4-1 to TRBJ2-3; 9 nucleotides align to TRBD1. The sequence was obtained from a human donor in a cohort sampled during active COVID-19. The sequenced material came from peripheral blood. DNA for the CDR3: TGCGCCAGCAGCCAAGAAACCGGGACAGGGTCTTACACAGATACGCAGTATTTT. Translating it yields CASSQETGTGSYTDTQYF.